These T cell receptor beta chains were read from a single sample in a study of naive and memory T cell subsets. Using its own MiXCR run on the UMI-ligation and nested PCR reads, TCRdb lists one record per CDR3 protein. The sample carries 1,400 to 1,500 distinct CDR3 sequences, about 7.4% recorded once. The material sequenced was CD8+ TEMRA cells from blood. The receptor set was obtained from a human donor in good health. The CDR3 runs from the conserved cysteine through the conserved F or W. Fields, in order: J gene, clone size, V gene, D gene, CDR3 protein, CDR3 DNA. A D gene is named only where the DNA matches it firmly. Not all rows give a size; the values are once, few, many and, for expanded clones, a class.

TRBJ2-7,many,TRBV10-3,-,CATTGDGTYEQYF,TGTGCCACCACGGGGGACGGAACCTACGAGCAGTACTTC
TRBJ2-7,many,TRBV9,TRBD1,CASSAGQGPSGQYF,TGTGCCAGCAGCGCGGGACAGGGGCCGTCCGGGCAGTACTTC
TRBJ2-7,-,TRBV6-1,-,CASSGLGSSSYEQYF,TGTGCCAGCAGTGGTCTGGGGTCTAGCTCCTACGAGCAGTACTTC
TRBJ1-2,medium-sized,TRBV7-9,-,CASSAGLNYGYTF,TGTGCCAGCAGCGCAGGGCTTAACTATGGCTACACCTTC
TRBJ2-7,-,TRBV20-1,-,CSALRLASYEQYF,TGCAGTGCTCTAAGGCTAGCGTCCTACGAGCAGTACTTC
TRBJ2-1,hyperexpanded,TRBV6-2/TRBV6-3,-,CASSYPQEIKYNEQFF,TGTGCCAGCAGTTACCCCCAGGAAATAAAGTACAATGAGCAGTTCTTC
TRBJ1-1,once,TRBV7-6,-,CASSLTDFNTEAFF,TGTGCCAGCAGCTTAACAGACTTTAACACTGAAGCTTTCTTT
TRBJ2-5,few,TRBV9,TRBD2,CASSVGGLADQETQYF,TGTGCCAGCAGCGTGGGGGGACTAGCGGACCAAGAGACCCAGTACTTC
TRBJ2-5,many,TRBV7-2,TRBD1,CASSPTGTGETQYF,TGTGCCAGCAGCCCGACAGGGACGGGAGAGACCCAGTACTTC
TRBJ2-7,many,TRBV11-1,-,CASSLTGADEQYF,TGTGCCAGCAGCCTAACGGGGGCGGACGAGCAGTACTTC
TRBJ2-7,many,TRBV6-2/TRBV6-3,TRBD2,CASSYSSGSHEQYF,TGTGCCAGCAGTTACAGTAGCGGGAGCCACGAGCAGTACTTC
TRBJ2-7,few,TRBV28,-,CASSLTAGNSYEQYF,TGTGCCAGCAGTTTAACGGCGGGAAACTCCTACGAGCAGTACTTC
TRBJ2-5,few,TRBV4-1,-,CASSQDQQGPETQYF,TGCGCCAGCAGCCAAGATCAGCAGGGTCCGGAGACCCAGTACTTC
TRBJ2-4,many,TRBV12-3/TRBV12-4,TRBD2,CASSLWEGGEDIQYF,TGTGCCAGCAGTTTGTGGGAGGGAGGTGAAGACATTCAGTACTTC
TRBJ2-1,-,TRBV3-1,-,CASSLDFGGNYNEQFF,TGTGCCAGCAGCCTGGATTTCGGCGGGAATTACAATGAGCAGTTCTTC
TRBJ1-5,many,TRBV6-5,-,CASSSTDRGQPQHF,TGTGCCAGCAGTTCGACAGACCGAGGACAGCCCCAGCATTTT
TRBJ2-2,-,TRBV12-3/TRBV12-4,-,CASSLDFVGGELFF,TGTGCCAGCAGTTTAGATTTTGTCGGCGGGGAGCTGTTTTTT
TRBJ2-7,many,TRBV27,TRBD2,CASTNPATSGRPIHEQYF,TGTGCCAGCACTAACCCAGCGACTAGCGGGAGGCCCATACACGAGCAGTACTTC
TRBJ2-5,-,TRBV7-9,TRBD2,CASSWSAGISETQYF,TGTGCCAGCAGCTGGTCAGCGGGAATATCGGAGACCCAGTACTTC
TRBJ1-3,-,TRBV7-9,-,CASSWSGDGAGNTIYF,TGTGCCAGCAGCTGGTCGGGGGATGGAGCTGGAAACACCATATATTTT
TRBJ2-7,many,TRBV7-9,-,CASSQPYEQYF,TGTGCCAGCAGCCAGCCCTACGAGCAGTACTTC
TRBJ2-2,many,TRBV25-1,TRBD1,CASSPGTVVLGELFF,TGTGCCAGCAGTCCTGGGACAGTGGTTCTGGGGGAGCTGTTTTTT
TRBJ2-2,many,TRBV15,TRBD2,CATRGGRDTGELFF,TGTGCCACCAGAGGCGGGAGAGACACCGGGGAGCTGTTTTTT
TRBJ2-1,many,TRBV28,-,CASTLGPLDRAEQFF,TGTGCCAGCACGCTAGGGCCCTTAGATCGTGCTGAGCAGTTCTTC
TRBJ2-1,-,TRBV3-1,TRBD2,CASSQVTSGVYYYNEQFF,TGTGCCAGCAGCCAAGTAACTAGCGGGGTATATTATTACAATGAGCAGTTCTTC
TRBJ2-1,-,TRBV11-3,TRBD2,CASSLSATSPLGQFF,TGTGCCAGCAGCTTATCCGCGACTAGCCCACTGGGGCAGTTCTTC
TRBJ2-1,medium-sized,TRBV3-1,TRBD2,CASSRMTSGGEQFF,TGTGCCAGCAGCAGAATGACTAGCGGGGGTGAGCAGTTCTTC
TRBJ2-7,few,TRBV15,TRBD1,CATSRDGTGGYEQYF,TGTGCCACCAGCAGAGATGGGACAGGGGGCTACGAGCAGTACTTC